The TCR beta chain described here comes from a study of T cells in Graves' hyperthyroidism and ophthalmopathy. Patients aged 18 to 65 had newly diagnosed hyperthyroidism lasting under 2 months. This clonotype was detected many times. Its antigen is not known. Study-level results: Ophthalmopathy was distinguished from stable hyperthyroidism by 13 V-J signatures.

Amplification targeted TCR beta CDR3 regions from RNA transcripts. First-round RT-PCR with HTBI primers amplified the TCR CDR3 region. Each CDR3 protein is one row after TCRdb ran MiXCR on the multiplex PCR reads. The sample records hundreds of thousands of distinct CDR3 sequences, approximately 36% being singletons. The TCR sequence derives from a woman between 35 and 50 years old with Graves' hyperthyroidism. Source material: blood.

The CDR3 bases are TGTGCCAGCAGCCCATCAGCGGGAGGGACGAAAGAGACCCAGTACTTC. This translates into CASSPSAGGTKETQYF. The chain employs TRBV9 and TRBJ2-5, with TRBD2 identical over 10 bases. Germline V lookup: CDR1 SGDLS, CDR2 YYNGEE. With V trimmed by 4 bases and J by 3 bases, 9 bases remained unmatched. The CDR3 is 16 amino acids. Variable domain in full (rest from reference TRBV9 and TRBJ2-5): DSGVTQTPKHLITATGQRVTLRCSPRSGDLSVYWYQQSLDQGLQFLIQYYNGEERAKGNILERFSAQQFPDLHSELNLSSLELGDSALYFCASSPSAGGTKETQYFGPGTRLLVL.